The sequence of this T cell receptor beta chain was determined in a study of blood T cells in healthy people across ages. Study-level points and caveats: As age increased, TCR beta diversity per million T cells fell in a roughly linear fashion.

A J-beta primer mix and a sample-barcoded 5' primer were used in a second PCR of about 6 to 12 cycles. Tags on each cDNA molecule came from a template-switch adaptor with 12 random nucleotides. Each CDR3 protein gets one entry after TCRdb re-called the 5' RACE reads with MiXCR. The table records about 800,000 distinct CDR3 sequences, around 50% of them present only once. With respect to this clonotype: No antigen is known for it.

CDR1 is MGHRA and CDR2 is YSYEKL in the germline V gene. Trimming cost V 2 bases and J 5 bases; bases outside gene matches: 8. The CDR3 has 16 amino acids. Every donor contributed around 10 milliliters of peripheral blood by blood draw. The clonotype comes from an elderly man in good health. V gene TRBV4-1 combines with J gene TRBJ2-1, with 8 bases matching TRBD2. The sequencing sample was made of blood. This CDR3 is CASSQTGGPGDNEQFF. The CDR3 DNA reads TGCGCCAGCAGCCAAACGGGGGGGCCAGGAGACAATGAGCAGTTCTTC.